This TCR beta chain is from a study of T cell repertoires in cytomegalovirus infection. Study-wide background: It was the public TCR beta signatures that indicated both CMV infection and matching HLA type. Study outcomes and limitations: There were carriers of CMV plus the relevant HLA, and cumulative public TCR beta family frequency identified them. In two of eight donors, the top clonotype was HLA-C-restricted CMV-specific.

On this clonotype: Antigen specificity is unknown. One end of the junction varies from germline; a read error may be responsible.

The CDR3 extends over 15 amino acids. The germline CDR1 and CDR2 sequences are LNHDA and SQIVND (reference sequence). TCRdb independently ran MiXCR on the reads; one entry per CDR3 protein. The sample contains about 240,000 distinct CDR3 sequences, 9% to 15% of which appear only once. The genes are TRBV19 and TRBJ2-7, with TRBD2 matching over 9 bases. Sequenced material: PBMCs. The sequence was obtained from a human donor in good health (CMV status not recorded). Some clones in this sample may be carry-over from other donors' samples. The CDR3 is CASSPGLAQAYEQCF. CDR3 in DNA: TGTGCCAGTAGCCCTGGACTAGCGCAGGCCTACGAGCAGTGCTTC.